Shown below are 32 T cell receptor beta chains from a single sample sequenced in a study of OX40 agonist ivuxolimab in advanced cancers. The assay was immunoSEQ multiplex PCR, and TCRdb's table has in-frame clones only and misses some. The repertoire holds fewer than 85,000 clones, approximately 90% seen once, with around 9.9% in the top ten. The sequencing used CD4+ or CD8+ T cells sorted from blood, collected in a trial of the OX40 agonist ivuxolimab. Every receptor here comes from an adult with an advanced solid tumor such as melanoma, head and neck, liver or kidney cancer.

The V and J genes are TRBV27 and TRBJ2-7, with D uncertain. This CDR3 contains 14 residues. V lost 6 bases and J lost 2, with 14 bases in between. Germline V CDR1 and CDR2: MNHEY, SMNVEV (reference sequence). CDR3 loop: CASSPQERTYEQYF. CDR3 sequence (DNA): TGTGCCAGCAGCCCGCAGGAGAGAACCTACGAGCAGTACTTC.

The V gene is TRBV6-1, the J gene TRBJ1-1, with a possible D match to TRBD1 (6 bases). From germline, CDR1 is MNHNS and CDR2 SASEGT. This CDR3 has 12 amino acids. The V end lost 6 bases, the J end lost 3 bases, and 8 bases lay between the germline ends. CDR3 loop: CASRDRYTEAFF. CDR3 coding DNA: TGTGCCAGCAGAGACAGGTACACTGAAGCTTTCTTT.

The chain is built from TRBV19 and TRBJ2-1; 10 bases align to TRBD2. This CDR3 spans 16 amino acids. CDR1 and CDR2 from the germline V gene are LNHDA and SQIVND (reference sequence). V gave up 2 bases and J gave up 6 bases; unmatched junction bases: 7. In DNA, the CDR3 is TGTGCCAGTAGTATATCTAGCGGGGGAATAATCAATGAGCAGTTCTTC. Translated, it gives CASSISSGGIINEQFF.

The J gene is TRBJ2-7, the V gene TRBV5-1, with D tentatively TRBD1 (6 bases). The CDR3 has 13 residues. Trimming pared 3 bases from V and 2 bases from J, leaving 9 bases between. Germline CDR1 SGHRS, CDR2 YFSETQ. The chain's CDR3 is CASSSDRTYEQYF. CDR3 coding DNA: TGCGCCAGCAGCTCCGACAGGACCTACGAGCAGTACTTC.

The V gene is TRBV18, the J gene TRBJ2-7; TRBD2 matches at 9 bases. Germline V gives CDR1 KGHSH, CDR2 LQKENI. The V gene end was trimmed by 5 bases and the J gene end by 4 bases; junction bases not matched to a gene: 12. The CDR3 extends over 16 amino acids. The CDR3 protein is CASSSVFSGRSYEQYF. The DNA for the CDR3 is TGTGCCAGCTCATCGGTTTTTAGCGGGAGATCTTACGAGCAGTACTTC.

The chain is built from TRBV6-6 and TRBJ2-7; 10 bases align to TRBD1. Germline assignment: CDR1 MNHNY and CDR2 SVGAGI (reference sequence). The CDR3 is made up of 15 amino acids. With 5 bases clipped from V and 2 bases from J, the junction kept 6 bases outside the gene matches. The CDR3 nucleotides read TGTGCCAGCAGTCCCCTGGGGACAGGGGCCTACGAGCAGTACTTC. It codes for CASSPLGTGAYEQYF.

The chain carries TRBV7-9 and TRBJ2-5; D possibly matches TRBD1 or TRBD2 (5 bases each). Germline V CDR1 and CDR2: SEHNR, FQNEAQ (reference sequence). The CDR3 runs 14 residues. V gave up 3 bases and J gave up 5 bases, with 13 bases separating them. Here the CDR3 reads CASSFPLAGETQYF. CDR3 DNA sequence: TGTGCCAGCAGCTTTCCGCTAGCAGGGGAGACCCAGTACTTC.

The V gene is TRBV5-1, the J gene TRBJ2-1; D is perhaps TRBD2 (6 bases). V lost 0 bases to trimming and J lost 5 bases, with 9 bases between them. CDR3 length: 14 amino acids. Germline lookup yields CDR1 SGHRS and CDR2 YFSETQ. In nucleotides, the CDR3 is TGCGCCAGCAGCTTGGCCGGGACTCACAATGAGCAGTTCTTC. Translated: CASSLAGTHNEQFF.

The chain is built from TRBV27 and TRBJ2-1; TRBD1 aligns across 8 bases. V gave up 3 bases and J gave up 7 bases; unmatched junction bases: 8. Germline CDR1 reads MNHEY; CDR2 reads SMNVEV (reference sequence). This CDR3 comprises 15 residues. CDR3 DNA sequence: TGTGCCAGCAGTTTCGGACAGGGATACGGAAATGAGCAGTTCTTC. It translates to CASSFGQGYGNEQFF.

This chain connects TRBV2 to TRBJ2-2; 11 bases line up with TRBD2. The germline V gene has CDR1 SNHLY and CDR2 FYNNEI. The CDR3 is made up of 13 amino acids. V gave up 11 bases and J gave up 5 bases; unmatched junction bases: 4. The CDR3 protein is CAVLAGATGELFF. The CDR3 DNA sequence: TGTGCCGTACTAGCGGGAGCTACCGGGGAGCTGTTTTTT.

The gene calls are TRBV5-4 and TRBJ2-7, with 9 bases that match TRBD2. Germline V gene data show CDR1 as SGHNT and CDR2 as YYREEE (reference sequence). J was trimmed by 4 bases and V by 0 bases; bases with no gene match: 8. The CDR3 is 16 residues long. CDR3 residues: CASSLGLAGQTYEQYF. CDR3 sequence (DNA): TGTGCCAGCAGCTTGGGGCTAGCGGGACAGACGTACGAGCAGTACTTC.

The chain recombines TRBV4-1 with TRBJ2-7; D is uncertain. The CDR3 contains 12 residues. Per germline, CDR1 MGHRA and CDR2 YSYEKL. The V end was cut by 1 base, the J end by 7 bases, with 8 bases between. CDR3 residues: CASSQVVGEQYF. For the CDR3, the DNA is TGCGCCAGCAGCCAAGTGGTCGGAGAGCAGTACTTC.

The chain couples TRBV27 to TRBJ2-2; TRBD2 matches 9 bases. Germline CDR1 MNHEY, CDR2 SMNVEV (reference sequence). CDR3 length: 16 residues. V shed 2 bases and J 1 base; nucleotides not matched to a gene: 2. The CDR3 spells CASSLLAGMNTGELFF. In DNA, the CDR3 is TGTGCCAGCAGTTTACTAGCGGGGATGAACACCGGGGAGCTGTTTTTT.

The rearrangement joins TRBV6-5 to TRBJ2-1; 11 bases agree with TRBD2. This CDR3 is built from 16 residues. Germline V CDR1 and CDR2: MNHEY, SVGAGI. V lost 4 bases and J lost 4; bases outside the gene matches: 6. The DNA for the CDR3 is TGTGCCAGCAGTTCATTGACTAGCGGGGCTTACAATGAGCAGTTCTTC. Translated: CASSSLTSGAYNEQFF.

J is TRBJ2-7 and V is TRBV29-1; TRBD1 aligns across 8 bases. Germline lookup yields CDR1 SQVTM and CDR2 ANQGSEA. V trimming: 6 bases; J trimming: 0 bases; junction bases outside the gene matches: 7. This CDR3 is built from 14 residues. CDR3 sequence (DNA): TGCAGCGTGGGGTGGGACAGGAACTCCTACGAGCAGTACTTC. Encoded protein: CSVGWDRNSYEQYF.

The chain links TRBV5-4 to TRBJ1-6; D ambiguous. Germline CDR1 reads SGHNT; CDR2 reads YYREEE (reference sequence). With 4 bases removed from V and 6 bases from J, the gap between germline ends came to 14 bases. The length of the CDR3 is 15 residues. In nucleotides, the CDR3 is TGTGCCAGCAGCCCAGGTCTGTTATCTAATTCACCCCTCCACTTT. Its protein product is CASSPGLLSNSPLHF.

The gene calls are TRBV19 and TRBJ1-1; tentatively, D is TRBD1 (5 bases). Per germline, CDR1 LNHDA and CDR2 SQIVND (reference sequence). This CDR3 spans 14 amino acids. Trimming stripped 3 bases from V and 4 bases from J, with 12 bases between. The CDR3 nucleotides read TGTGCCAGTAGTATCGGCGGGACTATCACTGAAGCTTTCTTT. Encoded protein: CASSIGGTITEAFF.

The chain recombines TRBV5-5 with TRBJ2-1; D unresolved. Trimming left V 4 bases short and J 8 bases short, with 16 bases between. Germline V CDR1 and CDR2: SGHKS, YYEKEE (reference sequence). CDR3 size: 14 residues. The CDR3: CASSPEWVPHEQFF. CDR3 nucleotide sequence: TGTGCCAGCAGCCCAGAATGGGTTCCCCATGAGCAGTTCTTC.

The sample holds one count of this clone. The rearrangement links TRBV5-4 to TRBJ2-1; 10 bases match TRBD1. The CDR3 is 18 amino acids. CDR1 is SGHNT and CDR2 is YYREEE in the germline V gene (reference sequence). V trimming: 0 bases; J trimming: 4 bases; junction bases outside the gene matches: 10. As DNA, the CDR3 is TGTGCCAGCAGCTTGGAGGGTCTGGGACAGGGGTCTTACAATGAGCAGTTCTTC. Its translation is CASSLEGLGQGSYNEQFF.

This chain uses TRBV6-1 with TRBJ2-7; D perhaps matches TRBD1 (6 bases). This CDR3 spans 14 amino acids. CDR1 and CDR2 from the germline V gene are MNHNS and SASEGT. V was trimmed by 2 bases and J by 4 bases, leaving 12 bases between them. As DNA, the CDR3 is TGTGCCAGCAGTGAATATGGCAGGGGATACGAGCAGTACTTC. This sequence encodes CASSEYGRGYEQYF.

The chain recombines TRBV20-1 with TRBJ2-3; a possible D gene is TRBD2 (5 bases). V dropped 1 base and J dropped 7 bases, with 6 bases sitting between them. Germline V gives CDR1 DFQATT, CDR2 SNEGSKA (reference sequence). The CDR3 has 11 residues. The CDR3 region is CSARVDYTQYF. Written as DNA, the CDR3 is TGCAGTGCTAGAGTGGACTATACGCAGTATTTT.

J is TRBJ2-7 and V is TRBV4-1; 9 bases line up with TRBD2. The CDR3 covers 16 residues. Germline values: CDR1 MGHRA, CDR2 YSYEKL. The trim removed 4 bases at V and 2 bases at J, leaving 9 bases unmatched. The CDR3 region is CASSRRGLAGTYEQYF. CDR3 DNA: TGCGCCAGCAGCCGAAGGGGGCTAGCGGGAACCTACGAGCAGTACTTC.

The chain combines TRBV6-6 with TRBJ2-1, with D possibly called TRBD1 or TRBD2 (7 bases each). Deletions cut 5 bases from V and 8 bases from J, with 19 bases between. CDR1 is MNHNY and CDR2 is SVGAGI in the germline V gene (reference sequence). CDR3 size: 15 residues. The CDR3 DNA is TGTGCCAGCAGTCGACAGGGAGGGTCTTTAGATGAGCAGTTCTTC. Protein sequence: CASSRQGGSLDEQFF.

The chain couples TRBV10-3 to TRBJ2-1; D not resolved. Trimming removed 0 bases from V and 7 bases from J, with 10 bases in between. Germline CDR1 is ENHRY and CDR2 is SYGVKD. The CDR3 length is 14 residues. CDR3 loop: CAISESGRKNEQFF. CDR3 nucleotides: TGTGCCATCAGTGAGTCCGGACGGAAAAATGAGCAGTTCTTC.

The chain carries TRBV5-1 and TRBJ2-7, with D possibly TRBD2 on 7 matching bases. V lost 0 bases, J lost 2 bases, and 12 bases lay in between. Germline CDR1 reads SGHRS; CDR2 reads YFSETQ. The CDR3 extends over 15 amino acids. The CDR3 region has the DNA TGCGCCAGCAGCTTGGCGGCGGGGGCGACCTACGAGCAGTACTTC. This encodes CASSLAAGATYEQYF.

V and J are TRBV7-2 and TRBJ2-1, with unresolved D. The CDR3 spans 16 residues. The V gene's germline CDR1 is SGHTA and CDR2 FQGNSA. V was pared by 1 base and J by 0 bases, with 10 bases between. The CDR3 coding sequence is TGTGCCAGCAGCTTAGAAGTGGTTAGCTCCTACAATGAGCAGTTCTTC. It is translated as CASSLEVVSSYNEQFF.

This chain connects TRBV5-5 to TRBJ1-1, with unresolved D. The CDR3 has 13 amino acids. Germline V lookup: CDR1 SGHKS, CDR2 YYEKEE (reference sequence). V lost 2 bases and J lost 4, with 9 bases in between. The CDR3: CASSFLRTTEAFF. CDR3 nucleotide sequence: TGTGCCAGCAGCTTCTTGAGGACCACTGAAGCTTTCTTT.

The rearrangement links TRBV7-6 to TRBJ1-4; possibly TRBD1 for D (5 bases). CDR3 size: 12 residues. The germline gives CDR1 SGHVS, CDR2 FNYEAQ. V was trimmed by 4 bases and J by 8 bases, leaving 8 bases between them. This CDR3 is CASSSDSEKLFF. The CDR3 DNA reads TGTGCCAGCAGCTCAGACAGCGAAAAACTGTTTTTT. Full variable domain (missing parts from reference TRBV7-6 and TRBJ1-4): GAGVSQSPRYKVTKRGQDVALRCDPISGHVSLYWYRQALGQGPEFLTYFNYEAQQDKSGLPNDRFSAERPEGSISTLTIQRTEQRDSAMYRCASSSDSEKLFFGSGTQLSVL.

CDR3 in amino acids: CASSALPAGESEQYF. The CDR3 region has the DNA TGCGCCAGCAGCGCCCTTCCAGCGGGAGAGAGCGAGCAGTACTTC. This chain connects TRBV5-1 to TRBJ2-7, with TRBD2 matching over 8 bases. The CDR3 spans 15 residues. V lost 4 bases and J lost 6; bases outside the gene matches: 12. Germline values: CDR1 SGHRS, CDR2 YFSETQ.

The chain employs TRBV5-1 and TRBJ2-2; no definite D call. This CDR3 has 14 amino acids. Germline CDR1 SGHRS, CDR2 YFSETQ. V dropped 2 bases and J dropped 0 bases, with 5 bases sitting between them. The CDR3 sequence: CASSFSSNTGELFF. CDR3 DNA: TGCGCCAGCAGCTTCAGCTCGAACACCGGGGAGCTGTTTTTT.

The J gene is TRBJ2-7, the V gene TRBV30; D gene unclear. CDR3 length: 11 amino acids. V lost 1 base and J lost 4, with 5 bases in between. The germline V gene has CDR1 GTSNPN and CDR2 SVGIG (reference sequence). CDR3 sequence reads: CAWSEEYEQYF. For the CDR3, the DNA is TGTGCCTGGAGTGAAGAGTACGAGCAGTACTTC.

V is TRBV28 and J is TRBJ2-6, with D perhaps TRBD1 or TRBD2 (5 bases each). V was shortened by 3 bases and J by 2 bases, with 11 bases between the two germline ends. CDR1 is MDHEN and CDR2 is SYDVKM in the germline V gene. CDR3 length equals 16 residues. CDR3 amino acids: CASSLARGAGANVLTF. Here the CDR3 DNA reads TGTGCCAGCAGTTTGGCCCGGGGCGCTGGGGCCAACGTCCTGACTTTC.